The rows below give T cell receptor beta chains drawn from one sample of a study of control samples from healthy donors and cancer patients. Repertoires were generated with immunoSEQ multiplex PCR, while TCRdb's copy carries only in-frame clones and drops some. Here the sample spans 84,000 or so clones, roughly nine tenths being singletons. Sequencing was carried out using blood. These receptors all stem from a man under 40 in good health. Each CDR3 is given with its conserved first and last residue. The order of the fields is J gene, V gene, clone size, D gene, CDR3 protein, CDR3 DNA. D genes are given only for firm matches. A row's size may be missing; if present it is once, few, many or a size class.

j_gene: TRBJ2-1; v_gene: TRBV6-5; abundance: NA; d_gene: TRBD1; CDR3aa: CASSTGDNEQFF; CDR3nt: TGTGCCAGCAGTACAGGGGACAATGAGCAGTTCTTC
j_gene: TRBJ2-7; v_gene: TRBV11-1; abundance: NA; d_gene: TRBD1; CDR3aa: CASSFLRWTGAYEQYF; CDR3nt: TGTGCCAGCAGCTTCTTACGGTGGACAGGGGCCTACGAGCAGTACTTC
j_gene: TRBJ2-7; v_gene: TRBV15; abundance: NA; d_gene: NA; CDR3aa: CATSRDYGGEQYF; CDR3nt: TGTGCCACCAGCAGAGATTACGGGGGCGAGCAGTACTTC
j_gene: TRBJ2-5; v_gene: TRBV7-8; abundance: NA; d_gene: NA; CDR3aa: CASSSRTTTGETQYF; CDR3nt: TGTGCCAGCAGCTCCAGGACCACGACGGGGGAGACCCAGTACTTC
j_gene: TRBJ1-4; v_gene: TRBV3-1/TRBV3-2; abundance: NA; d_gene: NA; CDR3aa: CASSQPRGVNEKLFF; CDR3nt: TGTGCCAGCAGCCAACCCCGTGGGGTCAATGAAAAACTGTTTTTT
j_gene: TRBJ2-1; v_gene: TRBV7-2; abundance: NA; d_gene: NA; CDR3aa: CASSAGRAAGQFF; CDR3nt: TGTGCCAGCAGCGCCGGACGGGCGGCGGGGCAGTTCTTC
j_gene: TRBJ2-7; v_gene: TRBV19; abundance: NA; d_gene: NA; CDR3aa: CASSFGPNLYEQYF; CDR3nt: TGTGCCAGTAGTTTCGGACCTAACCTCTACGAGCAGTACTTC
j_gene: TRBJ2-3; v_gene: TRBV9; abundance: once; d_gene: TRBD2; CDR3aa: CASSVGGLGQEDTQYF; CDR3nt: TGTGCCAGCAGCGTAGGAGGACTAGGTCAAGAAGATACGCAGTATTTT
j_gene: TRBJ1-1; v_gene: TRBV30; abundance: NA; d_gene: NA; CDR3aa: CAWSQANTEAFF; CDR3nt: TGTGCCTGGAGTCAAGCGAACACTGAAGCTTTCTTT
j_gene: TRBJ1-3; v_gene: TRBV11-2; abundance: NA; d_gene: TRBD1; CDR3aa: CASSRDRVSGNTIYF; CDR3nt: TGTGCCAGCAGCCGGGACAGGGTCTCTGGAAACACCATATATTTT
j_gene: TRBJ1-2; v_gene: TRBV18; abundance: NA; d_gene: NA; CDR3aa: CASSPPWGGFTRGYGYTF; CDR3nt: TGTGCCAGCTCACCACCGTGGGGGGGCTTTACGAGGGGCTATGGCTACACCTTC
j_gene: TRBJ2-5; v_gene: TRBV7-9; abundance: NA; d_gene: NA; CDR3aa: CASSLRKGNQETQYF; CDR3nt: TGTGCCAGCAGCCTGAGAAAGGGGAATCAAGAGACCCAGTACTTC
j_gene: TRBJ2-7; v_gene: TRBV4-1; abundance: once; d_gene: NA; CDR3aa: CASSQTASYEQYF; CDR3nt: TGCGCCAGCAGCCAAACAGCCTCCTACGAGCAGTACTTC
j_gene: TRBJ1-1; v_gene: TRBV27; abundance: once; d_gene: TRBD1; CDR3aa: CASSYGTENTEAFF; CDR3nt: TGTGCCAGCAGTTACGGGACAGAGAACACTGAAGCTTTCTTT
j_gene: TRBJ2-3; v_gene: TRBV4-3; abundance: NA; d_gene: NA; CDR3aa: CASSQAGGGGGGTDTQYF; CDR3nt: TGCGCCAGCAGCCAAGCCGGGGGCGGGGGAGGTGGGACAGATACGCAGTATTTT
j_gene: TRBJ2-7; v_gene: TRBV2; abundance: few; d_gene: NA; CDR3aa: CASRAGTYASLTLGEQYF; CDR3nt: TGTGCCAGCAGAGCCGGGACCTACGCTTCCTTGACCCTCGGCGAGCAGTACTTC
j_gene: TRBJ1-4; v_gene: TRBV7-2; abundance: NA; d_gene: NA; CDR3aa: CASSPKRSGNEKLFF; CDR3nt: TGTGCCAGCAGCCCTAAGAGGTCGGGGAATGAAAAACTGTTTTTT
j_gene: TRBJ1-2; v_gene: TRBV28; abundance: NA; d_gene: NA; CDR3aa: CASTFPVGGYGYTF; CDR3nt: TGTGCCAGCACCTTTCCGGTGGGGGGTTATGGCTACACCTTC